This T cell receptor (beta chain) was recovered during a study of blood T cell repertoires in COVID-19. This clone was seen just once. Looked up from germline, CDR1 is SGHRS and CDR2 is YFSETQ. The CDR3 contains 13 residues. The germline V and J ends were trimmed by 3 bases and 3 bases, with 6 bases remaining between them. Measured with immunoSEQ multiplex PCR; TCRdb has only the in-frame clones, and not every one. The sample includes under 300,000 clones, 85% of them seen just once. What was sequenced was peripheral blood. This chain connects TRBV5-1 to TRBJ2-2, with D unclear. This clonotype was sampled from a woman aged 60-70 years with active or convalescent COVID-19. CDR3: CASSWRDTGELFF. CDR3 in DNA: TGCGCCAGCAGCTGGAGAGACACCGGGGAGCTGTTTTTT.